This T cell receptor (beta chain) was obtained from a study of cytomegalovirus exposure and HLA in healthy donors (dated by TCRdb to 2016 to 2017). The study in broad terms: An earlier analysis of roughly 570 of the donors reported approximately 260 Gb of sequence data and 117 million unique TCR beta sequences obtained from 150 million to 200 million T cells. The genetic ancestry cluster associated with self-reported Caucasian donors included 80% to 90% of the 398 genotyped donors. Besides the first cohort of roughly 660 subjects, a separate validation cohort made up of over 95 different subjects was used. The study used immunosequencing to profile the T cell repertoires of under 700 subjects and linked those repertoires to cytomegalovirus serostatus. HLA typing included class I and class II loci at four-digit resolution. To predict cytomegalovirus infection status, the study brought together high-throughput TCR immunosequencing, statistical association of individual TCRs with disease status, and machine learning. In an earlier analysis of more than 550 of the donors, high-throughput TCR beta sequencing was used to judge whether each TCR beta V gene segment behaved as functional or pseudogenic. The number of typed donors differed by locus: about 620-640 for A, B, C, DRB1 and DQB1; some 500 for DQA1; around 580 for DPA1; and some 430 for DPB1. Genome-wide SNP genotypes for about three fifths of the roughly 670 donors were used in a later genetic analysis, which treated that subset as a discovery cohort. Approximately 300 gigabases of sequencing data and tens of millions of unique TCR sequences made up an early release that covered nearly 650 HLA-typed donors. In the later analysis, no new phenotypic data were used to find candidate immune exposures; instead, reliance was placed on TCR beta sequences and their occurrence across donors. All discovery cohort repertoires had been generated using a single sequencing platform. Donor age, sex, ethnicity and CMV serostatus were compiled together with the repertoire data. In a later analysis, previously published TCR beta repertoires from fewer than 750 donors were re-analyzed and high-resolution HLA genotyping was added so that TCR occurrence patterns could be studied. The study aimed to test whether cataloging public T cell receptors could reveal signatures of past pathogen exposure. Roughly five DR-DQ haplotypes were treated as single units for association and clustering because of strong linkage in the cohort. Across some 400 genotyped donors of the cohort, an average of about 200,000 unique TCR beta nucleotide sequences per donor were sequenced, and 15% to 20% of those sequences were non-productive. Study-wide conclusions, independent of this receptor: Correlated functional status among segregating V segments might reflect linkage disequilibrium, but an unknown experimental factor could not be ruled out. Cytomegalovirus status was reported to be diagnosed by the classifier with high specificity and sensitivity in both the original and validation cohorts. Presence/absence analyses assumed roughly uniform sequencing depth across donors, an assumption that may not hold. Most CMV-associated TCR beta chains appeared to be HLA-restricted in a later analysis, and the HLA associations seemed to be driven largely by CMV exposure. Specific HLA alleles were associated with some 15,000 TCR beta sequences at a false discovery rate of 0.05 in a later analysis. The earlier analysis of around 600 of the donors excluded 15 to 20 rarely observed V segments, including chromosome 9 orphons, because counts were too low. In vitro tests confirmed that a few of the cytomegalovirus-associated TCR beta chains recognize cytomegalovirus antigens. According to a later analysis, TCR association rates differed among HLA loci, with DRB1 alleles showing the most associated TCRs and HLA-C alleles showing the fewest. Assigning TCR associations to individual alleles was difficult when HLA alleles, especially DR and DQ, strongly co-occurred. Most TCR sequences were observed very rarely across donors, whereas some public TCRs were present in many individuals. A later analysis reported that several top co-occurrence clusters appeared linked to parvovirus B19, influenza, CMV and Epstein-Barr virus. The cohort was sequenced for TCR beta chains only, and without alpha or paired-chain data the features that could be detected were limited. In the study, approximately 160 TCR beta chains were listed as associated with cytomegalovirus. Some IMGT-functional V segments, including TRBV6-2 and TRBV6-3, could not be distinguished by the 87-base-pair reads and were therefore excluded. According to a later genetic analysis, donors in an Asian-associated ancestry cluster had fewer N-insertions in productive TCRs than the roughly 670-donor mean. The sequencing pipeline was judged likely to have produced a cluster of highly shared sequence variants as a technical artifact. In a later analysis, HLA-associated TCR beta chains showed more clonal expansion and lower generation probabilities than non-associated chains that were equally common. Immune exposure information for the cohort was limited to CMV serostatus. Because some donors lacked HLA typing at each locus, the association tests relied only on the typed subset. A further reported finding was that TCR beta sequences accurately predicted the HLA-A and HLA-B alleles for most subjects in the first cohort. In an earlier analysis of 587 of the donors, most TCR beta V segments appeared in productive rearrangements about 87% or about 30% of the time, broadly matching IMGT annotations. An association between a missense DCLRE1C variant and V-gene and J-gene trimming of TCR beta chains was found in a later genetic analysis and replicated in an independent cohort. The authors suggested that the approach could potentially be generalized to other disease states and immunological phenotypes.

Trimming takes 2 bases from V and 4 bases from J, and the germline ends sit 6 bases apart. Reading from cysteine to phenylalanine, the CDR3 counts 12 amino acids. This entry keeps only the CDR3 DNA: 36 bases, framed from base 1. The cohort comprised around 700 healthy bone marrow donors. All cohort members were sampled while nominally healthy, although unrecorded immune exposures were likely present. The donor tested CMV seronegative and was one of the 352 seronegative cohort members. A peripheral blood sample was collected from each donor, and TCR beta sequencing was performed on peripheral blood mononuclear cells. The Qiagen DNeasy Blood Extraction Kit was used to extract genomic DNA from the blood cell samples. Turning to this clone: What this receptor recognizes is not known. No per-base quality is available; no much larger clone lies one base away.

The library relied on the immunoSEQ multiplex PCR assay. A mixture of 60 forward primers for TCR Vbeta segments and 13 reverse primers for TCR Jbeta segments was used in the multiplex PCR. A multiplex PCR assay on genomic DNA amplified the CDR3 region of rearranged TCR beta genes. The Illumina HiSeq System was used to sequence the amplified TCR beta libraries as 87-base-pair reads. The authors' analysis ran thus. In a later analysis, tens of millions of unique TCR beta chains were counted across the 500 to 850 repertoires, and around 11 million of these chains were shared by at least two donors. To remove PCR and sequencing errors, raw reads were error-corrected and collapsed into unique sequences using a nearest-neighbor algorithm that merged closely related sequences. V, D and J gene segments were assigned by aligning CDR3 sequences to IMGT reference sequences. Each retained sequence needed at least a six-nucleotide match to both a V gene segment and a J gene segment. Rearrangements were called productive when the CDR3 lacked stop codons and stayed in frame with V and J; all others were non-productive. Following IMGT convention, CDR3 was defined as the stretch from the second conserved V-encoded cysteine to the conserved J-encoded phenylalanine. The earlier analysis of about 560 of the donors excluded any sequence lacking an unambiguous match to a single V gene segment. In an earlier analysis of 587 of the donors, a V segment was called functional when productive rearrangements were above 56.7%, and segregating when the standard deviation between donors exceeded 5%. A statistical classification framework was built for diagnosing cytomegalovirus status from the catalog of TCR beta chain sequences. V and J gene assignment, in a later analysis, came from comparing TCR nucleotide sequences with IMGT/GENE-DB human TR gene sequences. The TCRdist pipeline was used in a later analysis to assign CDR3 sequences and most-parsimonious VDJ recombination scenarios. A later analysis defined each TCR beta chain by its CDR3 amino acid sequence plus V-gene family, and excluded reads lacking a unique V-gene family. In a later analysis, nearly 600 highly shared, low-generation-probability nucleotide sequences were removed to address suspected cross-contamination and a sequencing artifact. A later analysis calculated a clonal expansion index for each public chain from normalized within-repertoire ranks of inferred template counts. A later analysis computed generation probabilities with a VDJ recombination model fitted to out-of-frame rearrangements, and checked the results against IGoR. In a later analysis, TCR-TCR, TCR-HLA and TCR-CMV co-occurrence was scored with hypergeometric tests, and a repertoire-size bias correction was applied to TCR pairs. In a later analysis, false discovery rates were estimated by permuting HLA or CMV assignments 20 times. In a later analysis, co-occurring TCRs were grouped using DBSCAN, with TCRdist sequence similarity added in when clustering inside HLA-allele-positive subsets. For co-occurrence clustering, repertoires with fewer than 30,000 or more than 120,000 public chains were excluded, along with five or six repertoires with anomalous nucleotide sharing. TCRdb stores this immuneACCESS table with in-frame sequences only. Part of the clones is absent; in the studies checked, under half of the shortfall reflects unresolved V genes, and no reason is known for the rest. V and J calls and clone size are those listed in that table; D and trimming were worked out from the DNA. The sample table shows roughly 240,000 clones, and roughly 78% are seen once. 0.4% to 0.6% of the sample is taken by the ten largest.

The receptor was derived from a boy younger than 18 in good health and CMV-seronegative. The specimen sequenced was PBMCs. The chain uses TRBV6-7 and TRBJ2-7; no confident D gene assignment can be made. TRBV6-7 is marked as an open reading frame, function uncertain. The CDR3 in this case is CASSYGRYEQYF. The nucleotide sequence is given as TGTGCCAGCAGTTACGGCCGATACGAGCAGTACTTC.